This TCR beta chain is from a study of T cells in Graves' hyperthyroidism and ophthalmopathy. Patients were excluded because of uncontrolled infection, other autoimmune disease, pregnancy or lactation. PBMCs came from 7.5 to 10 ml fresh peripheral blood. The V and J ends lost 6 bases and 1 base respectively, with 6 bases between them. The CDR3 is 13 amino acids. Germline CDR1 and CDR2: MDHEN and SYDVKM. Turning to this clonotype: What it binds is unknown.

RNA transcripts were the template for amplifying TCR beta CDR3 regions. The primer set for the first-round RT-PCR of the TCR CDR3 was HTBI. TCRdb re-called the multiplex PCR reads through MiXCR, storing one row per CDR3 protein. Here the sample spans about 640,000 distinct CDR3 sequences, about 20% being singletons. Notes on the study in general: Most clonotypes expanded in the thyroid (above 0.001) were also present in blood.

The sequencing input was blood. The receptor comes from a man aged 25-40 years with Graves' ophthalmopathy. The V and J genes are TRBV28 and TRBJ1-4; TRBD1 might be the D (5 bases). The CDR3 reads CASRQGTNEKLFF. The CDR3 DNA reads TGTGCCAGCAGGCAGGGAACTAATGAAAAACTGTTTTTT.